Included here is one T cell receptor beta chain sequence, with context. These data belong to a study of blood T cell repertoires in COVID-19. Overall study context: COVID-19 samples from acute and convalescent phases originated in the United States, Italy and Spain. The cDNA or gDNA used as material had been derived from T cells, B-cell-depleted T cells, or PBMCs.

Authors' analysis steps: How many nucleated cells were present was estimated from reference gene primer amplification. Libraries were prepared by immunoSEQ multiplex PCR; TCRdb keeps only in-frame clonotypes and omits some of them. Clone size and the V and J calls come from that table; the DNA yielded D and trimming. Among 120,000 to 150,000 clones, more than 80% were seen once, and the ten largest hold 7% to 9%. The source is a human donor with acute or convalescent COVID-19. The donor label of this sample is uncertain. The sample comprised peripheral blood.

The CDR3 loop reads CASRGTSYNSPLHF. In nucleotides, the CDR3 is TGTGCCAGTCGGGGGACCTCCTATAATTCACCCCTCCACTTT. The rearrangement uses TRBV19 and TRBJ1-6, with D perhaps TRBD1 (5 bases). This CDR3 is 14 amino acids long. CDR1 is LNHDA and CDR2 is SQIVND in the germline V gene (reference sequence). The V and J ends lost 8 bases and 0 bases respectively, with 8 bases between them.